One sample yielded the 12 T cell receptor beta chains listed below, sequenced in a study of shared clonotypes between healthy human individuals. Sequencing was performed with immunoSEQ multiplex PCR; in TCRdb, only in-frame clones are kept and a portion is missing. Of more than 2 million clones listed, around 95% are singletons. Sequencing was carried out using naive CD4+ T cells sorted from blood. Subset indicated: CD45RA+ positively selected. These receptors originate from a man in his late teens or twenties in good health.

The chain recombines TRBV6-5 with TRBJ2-7, with D possibly matching TRBD2 (6 bases). The V gene's germline CDR1 is MNHEY and CDR2 SVGAGI. V was cut by 2 bases and J by 1 base, with 15 bases left in between. CDR3 length: 16 amino acids. The CDR3 nucleotides read TGTGCCAGCAGTTACGCCGATAGACGGGGGTCCTACGAGCAGTACTTC. It encodes CASSYADRRGSYEQYF.

The CDR3 reads CASSSEIRGQQEKLFF. The CDR3 coding sequence is TGTGCCAGCAGTTCCGAGATAAGAGGGCAACAAGAAAAACTGTTTTTT. This chain links TRBV6-5 with TRBJ1-4; D remains unclear. The CDR3 contains 16 residues. Between the trimmed V and J ends, which lost 4 bases and 8 bases, there was a span of 20 bases. Germline CDR1 MNHEY, CDR2 SVGAGI.

The CDR3 loop reads CASSPSGGSNQPQHF. The CDR3 DNA is TGTGCCAGCAGCCCCAGCGGGGGAAGCAATCAGCCCCAGCATTTT. The chain carries TRBV7-8 and TRBJ1-5; possibly TRBD1 for D (5 bases). Looked up from germline, CDR1 is SGHVS and CDR2 is FQNEAQ. The V end lost 5 bases, the J end lost 1 base, and 12 bases lay between the germline ends. The CDR3 runs to 15 residues.

The chain has TRBV7-4 and TRBJ2-7; D is unclear. This CDR3 is built from 13 residues. Trimming pared 3 bases from V and 3 bases from J, leaving 9 bases between. CDR1 and CDR2 from the germline V gene are SGHVT and SQSDAQ. CDR3 region: CASSFQYYYEQYF. CDR3 DNA: TGTGCCAGCAGCTTTCAATACTACTACGAGCAGTACTTC.

The V and J genes are TRBV30 and TRBJ1-2, with a tentative D call TRBD1 (5 bases). Germline V lookup: CDR1 GTSNPN, CDR2 SVGIG (reference sequence). The CDR3 totals 12 residues. V was clipped by 4 bases and J by 12 bases, with 18 bases between them. In DNA, the CDR3 is TGTGCCTGGAAAACCAGGGACTCGCGGGACACCTTC. This encodes CAWKTRDSRDTF.

Points on this clone: Other DNA sequences from this sample encode an identical CDR3 as well. The V and J genes are TRBV10-3 and TRBJ2-3, with 14 bases lining up with TRBD2. Losses at the gene ends were 4 bases for V and 3 bases for J; bases not matched to a gene: 3. The CDR3 extends over 16 amino acids. Germline CDR1 reads ENHRY; CDR2 reads SYGVKD. CDR3 bases: TGTGCCATCAGTGCTGGACTAGCGGGAGGAACAGATACGCAGTATTTT. Protein sequence: CAISAGLAGGTDTQYF.

The chain recombines TRBV28 with TRBJ1-1; D remains ambiguous. In germline, CDR1 is MDHEN, CDR2 SYDVKM. The V and J ends lost 3 bases and 5 bases respectively, with 10 bases between them. The CDR3 has 13 amino acids. The CDR3 spells CASSLQFRTEAFF. Here the CDR3 DNA reads TGTGCCAGCAGTTTGCAGTTCCGTACTGAAGCTTTCTTT.

The chain carries TRBV10-3 and TRBJ2-3; 11 bases are shared with TRBD2. V lost 6 bases and J lost 0; bases outside the gene matches: 2. CDR1 is ENHRY, CDR2 SYGVKD, per germline. The CDR3 sequence is 15 residues long. The CDR3 loop is CAIRGTSGSTDTQYF. Written as DNA, the CDR3 is TGTGCCATCAGGGGGACTAGCGGTAGCACAGATACGCAGTATTTT.

The genes are TRBV7-2 and TRBJ2-5; 9 bases agree with TRBD1. The junction had 4 bases not matched to a gene; V was cut back by 1 base and J by 1 base. Germline V gene lookup returns CDR1 SGHTA and CDR2 FQGNSA. CDR3 length: 16 residues. The CDR3 reads CASSLGGTGPQETQYF. In DNA, the CDR3 is TGTGCCAGCAGCTTAGGCGGGACAGGGCCCCAAGAGACCCAGTACTTC.

V is TRBV6-5 and J is TRBJ2-7; 9 bases match TRBD1. The CDR3 is made up of 15 amino acids. With 6 bases clipped from V and 6 bases from J, the junction kept 12 bases outside the gene matches. The germline CDR1 and CDR2 sequences are MNHEY and SVGAGI. CDR3 nucleotide sequence: TGTGCCAGCAGGAAGAACCGGGACAGGGCTCCCGAGCAGTACTTC. Its protein product is CASRKNRDRAPEQYF.

V gene TRBV19 combines with J gene TRBJ2-7; the D call may be TRBD1 or TRBD2 (5 bases each). The CDR3 contains 13 residues. V was shortened by 3 bases and J by 5 bases, with 11 bases between the two germline ends. Germline V gene data show CDR1 as LNHDA and CDR2 as SQIVND (reference sequence). The CDR3, as DNA: TGTGCCAGTAGTATCTCCGGGGCACACGAGCAGTACTTC. It translates to CASSISGAHEQYF.

The chain employs TRBV5-1 and TRBJ1-5; D uncertain. V was pared by 5 bases and J by 6 bases, with 15 bases between. CDR1 and CDR2 (germline): SGHRS, YFSETQ. The CDR3 is 14 amino acids. The CDR3 DNA is TGCGCCAGCAGTCCTATAAGCGGCGTTCAGCCCCAGCATTTT. Translation gives CASSPISGVQPQHF.